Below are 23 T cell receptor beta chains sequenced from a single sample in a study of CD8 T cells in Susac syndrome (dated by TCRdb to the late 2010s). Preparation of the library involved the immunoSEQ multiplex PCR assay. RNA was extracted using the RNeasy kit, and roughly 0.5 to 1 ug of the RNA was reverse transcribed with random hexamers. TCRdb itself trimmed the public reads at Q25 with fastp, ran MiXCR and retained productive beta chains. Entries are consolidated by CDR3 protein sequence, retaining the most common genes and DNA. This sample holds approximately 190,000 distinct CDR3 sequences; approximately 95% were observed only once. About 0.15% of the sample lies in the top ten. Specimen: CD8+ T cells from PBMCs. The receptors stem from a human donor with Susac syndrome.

CDR3 amino acids: CASSQSHPGPARKGQVETQYF. CDR3 bases: TGCGCCAGCAGTCAATCGCACCCGGGCCCCGCAAGAAAGGGGCAAGTGGAGACCCAGTACTTC. The V and J genes are TRBV23-1 and TRBJ2-5; possible D gene TRBD1, 5 bases. TRBV23-1 is an open reading frame whose function is uncertain. The CDR3 is 21 amino acids. V was pared by 0 bases and J by 5 bases, with 31 bases between.

As DNA, the CDR3 is TGTGCCAGCAGTGCACCGGGACAGATCCCCTACGAGCAGTACTTC. Amino acids: CASSAPGQIPYEQYF. The chain combines TRBV12-3 or TRBV12-4 with TRBJ2-7, with 7 bases fitting TRBD1. The CDR3 spans 15 residues. V lost 5 bases to trimming and J lost 2 bases; unmatched junction nucleotides: 9.

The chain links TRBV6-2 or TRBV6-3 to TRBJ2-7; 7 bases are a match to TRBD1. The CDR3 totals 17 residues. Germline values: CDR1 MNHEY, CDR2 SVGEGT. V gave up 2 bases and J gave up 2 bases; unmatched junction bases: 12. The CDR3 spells CASSYPPTDRDPYEQYF. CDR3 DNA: TGTGCCAGCAGTTACCCACCGACCGACAGGGACCCCTACGAGCAGTACTTC.

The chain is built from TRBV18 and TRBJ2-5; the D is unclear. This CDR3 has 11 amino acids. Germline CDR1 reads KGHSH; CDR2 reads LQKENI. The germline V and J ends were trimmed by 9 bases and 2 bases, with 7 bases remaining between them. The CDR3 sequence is CASKLQETQYF. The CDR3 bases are TGTGCCAGTAAACTTCAAGAGACCCAGTACTTC. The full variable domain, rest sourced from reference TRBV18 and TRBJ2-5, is NAGVMQNPRHLVRRRGQEARLRCSPMKGHSHVYWYRQLPEEGLKFMVYLQKENIIDESGMPKERFSAEFPKEGPSILRIQQVVRGDSAAYFCASKLQETQYFGPGTRLLVL.

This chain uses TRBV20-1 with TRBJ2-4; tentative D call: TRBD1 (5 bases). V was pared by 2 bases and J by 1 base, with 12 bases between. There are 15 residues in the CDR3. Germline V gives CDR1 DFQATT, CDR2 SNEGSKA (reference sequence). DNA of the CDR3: TGCAGTGCTAGACGGCAATACAGGGCCAAAAACATTCAGTACTTC. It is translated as CSARRQYRAKNIQYF.

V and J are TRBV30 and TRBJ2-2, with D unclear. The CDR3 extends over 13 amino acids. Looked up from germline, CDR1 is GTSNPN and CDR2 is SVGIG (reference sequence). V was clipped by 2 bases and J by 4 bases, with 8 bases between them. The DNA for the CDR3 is TGTGCCTGGAGTTTACTGACCACCGGGGAGCTGTTTTTT. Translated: CAWSLLTTGELFF.

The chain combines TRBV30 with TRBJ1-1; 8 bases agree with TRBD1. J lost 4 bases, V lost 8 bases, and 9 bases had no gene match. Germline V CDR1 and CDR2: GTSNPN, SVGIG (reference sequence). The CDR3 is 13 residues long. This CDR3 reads CAGAQGAITEAFF. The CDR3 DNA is TGTGCCGGGGCGCAGGGGGCTATCACTGAAGCTTTCTTT. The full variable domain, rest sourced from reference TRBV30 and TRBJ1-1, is SQTIHQWPATLVQPVGSPLSLECTVEGTSNPNLYWYRQAAGRGLQLLFYSVGIGQISSEVPQNLSASRPQDRQFILSSKKLLLSDSGFYLCAGAQGAITEAFFGQGTRLTVV.

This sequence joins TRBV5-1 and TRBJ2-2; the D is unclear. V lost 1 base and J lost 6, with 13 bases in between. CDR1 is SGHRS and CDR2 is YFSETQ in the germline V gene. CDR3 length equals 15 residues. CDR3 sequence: CASSLTLGSSGELFF. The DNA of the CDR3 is TGCGCCAGCAGCTTGACCCTAGGTTCTTCCGGGGAGCTGTTTTTT.

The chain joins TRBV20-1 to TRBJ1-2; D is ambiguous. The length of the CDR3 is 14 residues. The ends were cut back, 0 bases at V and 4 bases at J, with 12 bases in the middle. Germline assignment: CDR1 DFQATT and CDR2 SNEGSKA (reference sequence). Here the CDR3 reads CSARDLESVYGYTF. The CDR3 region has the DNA TGCAGTGCTAGAGACCTTGAGAGCGTCTATGGCTACACCTTC.

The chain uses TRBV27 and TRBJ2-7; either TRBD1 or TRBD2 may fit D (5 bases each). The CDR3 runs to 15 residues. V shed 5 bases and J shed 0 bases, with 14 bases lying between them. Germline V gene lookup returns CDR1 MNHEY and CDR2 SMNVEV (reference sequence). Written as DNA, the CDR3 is TGTGCCAGCAGTCAGGGACCTTCAAGCTCCTACGAGCAGTACTTC. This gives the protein CASSQGPSSSYEQYF.

CDR3 sequence reads: CASRSPEDGELFF. The CDR3 nucleotides are TGTGCCAGCAGATCCCCAGAGGACGGGGAGCTGTTTTTT. This chain joins TRBV27 and TRBJ2-2; no definite D call. The germline V gene encodes CDR1 MNHEY and CDR2 SMNVEV (reference sequence). The CDR3 runs 13 residues. Trimming left V 6 bases short and J 7 bases short, with 12 bases between.

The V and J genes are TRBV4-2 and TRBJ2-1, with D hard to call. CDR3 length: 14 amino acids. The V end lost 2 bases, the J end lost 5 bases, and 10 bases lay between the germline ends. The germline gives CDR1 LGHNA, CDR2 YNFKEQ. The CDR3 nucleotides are TGTGCCAGCAGCCAACCGGGCGGTGACAATGAGCAGTTCTTC. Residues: CASSQPGGDNEQFF.

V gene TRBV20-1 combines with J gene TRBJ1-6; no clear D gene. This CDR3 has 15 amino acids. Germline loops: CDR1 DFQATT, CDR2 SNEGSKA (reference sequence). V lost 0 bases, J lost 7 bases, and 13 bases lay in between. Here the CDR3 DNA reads TGCAGTGCTAGAGATTTAGAGGGATGGAATTCACCCCTCCACTTT. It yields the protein CSARDLEGWNSPLHF.

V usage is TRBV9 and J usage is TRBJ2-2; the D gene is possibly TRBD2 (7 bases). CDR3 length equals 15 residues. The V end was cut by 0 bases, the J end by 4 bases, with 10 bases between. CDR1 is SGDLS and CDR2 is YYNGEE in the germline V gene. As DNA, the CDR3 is TGTGCCAGCAGCGTAGAAGGGGGGGTCACCGGGGAGCTGTTTTTT. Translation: CASSVEGGVTGELFF.

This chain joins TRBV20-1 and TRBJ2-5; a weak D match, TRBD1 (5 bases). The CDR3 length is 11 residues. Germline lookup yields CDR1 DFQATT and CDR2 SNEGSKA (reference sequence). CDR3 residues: CRGAYQETQYF. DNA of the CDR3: TGCAGAGGGGCGTACCAAGAGACCCAGTACTTC.

CDR3 sequence: CASRDDSQGTGELFF. CDR3 DNA: TGTGCCAGCAGAGACGACTCACAGGGCACCGGGGAGCTGTTTTTT. The rearrangement joins TRBV13 to TRBJ2-2; possibly TRBD1 for D (6 bases). CDR1 and CDR2 from the germline V gene are PRHDT and FYEKMQ (reference sequence). The CDR3 loop spans 15 amino acids. The ends were cut back, 6 bases at V and 4 bases at J, with 15 bases in the middle.

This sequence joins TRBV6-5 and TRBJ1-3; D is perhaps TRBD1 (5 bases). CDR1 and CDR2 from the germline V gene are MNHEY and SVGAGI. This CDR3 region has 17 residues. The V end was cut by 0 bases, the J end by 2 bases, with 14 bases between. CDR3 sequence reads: CASSYSSPGGAGNTIYF. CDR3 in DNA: TGTGCCAGCAGTTACTCGAGCCCCGGGGGAGCTGGAAACACCATATATTTT.

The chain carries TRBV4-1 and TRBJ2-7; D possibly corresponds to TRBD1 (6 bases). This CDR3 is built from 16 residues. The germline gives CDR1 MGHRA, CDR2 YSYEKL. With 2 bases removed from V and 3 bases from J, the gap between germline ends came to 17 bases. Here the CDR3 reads CASSQQGQQRSYEQYF. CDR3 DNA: TGCGCCAGCAGCCAACAAGGACAGCAAAGGAGCTACGAGCAGTACTTC.

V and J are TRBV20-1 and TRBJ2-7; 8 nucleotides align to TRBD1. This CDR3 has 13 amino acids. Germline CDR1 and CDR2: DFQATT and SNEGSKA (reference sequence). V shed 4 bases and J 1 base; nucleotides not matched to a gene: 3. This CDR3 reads CSAMTGESYEQYF. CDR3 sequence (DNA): TGCAGTGCTATGACAGGGGAATCCTACGAGCAGTACTTC.

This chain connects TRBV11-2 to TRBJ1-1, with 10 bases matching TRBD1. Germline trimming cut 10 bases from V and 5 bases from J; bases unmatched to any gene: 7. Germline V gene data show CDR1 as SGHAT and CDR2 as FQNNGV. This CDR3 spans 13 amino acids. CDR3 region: CATARTGGTEAFF. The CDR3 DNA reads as TGTGCCACCGCCAGGACAGGGGGGACTGAAGCTTTCTTT.

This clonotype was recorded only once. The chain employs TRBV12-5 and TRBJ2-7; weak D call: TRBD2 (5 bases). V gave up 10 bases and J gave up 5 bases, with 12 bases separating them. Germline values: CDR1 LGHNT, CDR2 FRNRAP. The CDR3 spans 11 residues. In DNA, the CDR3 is TGTGCTACCCAAGAGGGCCACGAGCAGTACTTC. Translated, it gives CATQEGHEQYF.

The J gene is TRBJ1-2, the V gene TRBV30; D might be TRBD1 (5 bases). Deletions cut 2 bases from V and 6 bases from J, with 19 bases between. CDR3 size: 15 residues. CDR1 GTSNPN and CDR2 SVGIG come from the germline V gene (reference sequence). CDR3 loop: CAWSSQGGGGDGYTF. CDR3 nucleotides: TGTGCCTGGAGTTCTCAGGGAGGAGGAGGAGATGGCTACACCTTC.

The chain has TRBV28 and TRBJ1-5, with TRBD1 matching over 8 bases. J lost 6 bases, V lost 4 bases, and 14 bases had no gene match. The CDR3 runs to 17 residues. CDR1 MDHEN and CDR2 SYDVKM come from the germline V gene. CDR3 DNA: TGTGCCAGCAGTTCCTTCCGTGGACAGGGTGTTCTTCAGCCCCAGCATTTT. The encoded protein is CASSSFRGQGVLQPQHF.